This record looks at one TCR beta chain sequence and its context. The entry originates in a study of blood T cell repertoires in COVID-19. Study background: T cells, B-cell-depleted T cells, or PBMCs supplied cDNA or gDNA.

Profiling relied on immunoSEQ multiplex PCR, and the TCRdb table lists in-frame clones only, not all of them. The sample lists 230,000 or so clones, 75% to 85% seen once, with around 1.5% in the top ten. Germline-derived CDR1 and CDR2 are SEHNR and FQNEAQ (reference sequence). V dropped 5 bases and J dropped 7 bases, with 12 bases sitting between them. This CDR3 spans 14 amino acids. Sequencing was done on a sample of peripheral blood. This clonotype was sampled from a middle-aged woman who had recovered from COVID-19. The J gene is TRBJ1-6, the V gene TRBV7-9, with D possibly matching TRBD1 (5 bases). CDR3 in amino acids: CASSPLGANSPLHF. The DNA of the CDR3 is TGTGCCAGCAGCCCTTTAGGGGCAAATTCACCCCTCCACTTT.